This entry is about one T cell receptor (beta chain). What it binds is not known. This entry comes from a study of identical twins. TCRdb re-called the 5' RACE reads with MiXCR, one entry per CDR3 protein. This sample has 300,000 or so distinct CDR3 sequences, with less than 9.5% found just once. Study results and limitations: Twin-shared out-of-frame alpha sequences showed excess low generation probability. Out-of-frame beta sequences exhibited a weaker degree of excess twin sharing. Invariant MAIT and iNKT cells may have partly biased zero-insertion analyses.

CDR3 length equals 15 residues. Germline CDR1 is GTSNPN and CDR2 is SVGIG (reference sequence). V trimming: 2 bases; J trimming: 2 bases; junction bases outside the gene matches: 6. The sample was also reused in another study, on yellow fever vaccine responses in identical twins.

The sample was CD8+ T cells sorted from blood. V and J are TRBV30 and TRBJ2-3; 8 bases are a match to TRBD1. This sequence was found in a woman aged 18-29 years in good health. Here the CDR3 DNA reads TGTGCCTGGAGTCCCGGGACAGGTTTCACAGATACGCAGTATTTT. It specifies CAWSPGTGFTDTQYF.